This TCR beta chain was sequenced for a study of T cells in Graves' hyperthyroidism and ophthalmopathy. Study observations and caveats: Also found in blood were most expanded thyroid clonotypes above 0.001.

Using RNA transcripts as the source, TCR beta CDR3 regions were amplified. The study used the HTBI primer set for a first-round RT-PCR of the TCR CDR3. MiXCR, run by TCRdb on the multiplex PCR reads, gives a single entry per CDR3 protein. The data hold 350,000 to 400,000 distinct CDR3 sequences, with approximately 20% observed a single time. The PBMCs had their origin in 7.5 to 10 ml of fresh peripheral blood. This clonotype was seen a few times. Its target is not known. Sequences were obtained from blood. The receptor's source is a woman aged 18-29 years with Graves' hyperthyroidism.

The DNA of the CDR3 is TGTGCCAGCAGCCGGGACAGGGGGTCCCCTGAAGCTTTCTTT. Protein: CASSRDRGSPEAFF. This chain joins TRBV7-2 and TRBJ1-1; 11 bases fit TRBD1. J was trimmed by 6 bases and V by 5 bases; bases with no gene match: 5. In germline, CDR1 is SGHTA, CDR2 FQGNSA. The CDR3 is 14 residues long. The entire variable domain, with the rest obtained from reference TRBV7-2 and TRBJ1-1, is as follows: GAGVSQSPSNKVTEKGKDVELRCDPISGHTALYWYRQSLGQGLEFLIYFQGNSAPDKSGLPSDRFSAERTGGSVSTLTIQRTQQEDSAVYLCASSRDRGSPEAFFGQGTRLTVV.